This T cell receptor beta chain was retrieved from a study of OX40 agonist ivuxolimab in advanced cancers. With regard to the full study: Ivuxolimab was an agonistic, fully human IgG2 monoclonal antibody directed against OX40 (CD134), a costimulatory receptor. The dose-escalation cohort was 80% to 90% male with a mean age of approximately 60 years, ranging from about 23 to 85. The paper covers the monotherapy dose-escalation part of the phase I ivuxolimab trial, which included N of about 50 patients. Peripheral TCRbeta sequencing aimed to test whether ivuxolimab altered TCR sequence diversity and caused clonal T-cell expansion. Of the approximately 50 dose-escalation patients, hepatocellular carcinoma was present in about 19, melanoma in around 15, renal cell carcinoma in 9 and head and neck cancer in 9. Partial responses were achieved by three dose-escalation patients, of whom one had hepatocellular carcinoma and two had cutaneous melanoma. Intravenous ivuxolimab was administered to patients every 2 weeks at six dose levels: 0.01, 0.1, 0.3, 1.5, 3 and 10 mg/kg. Prior anti-PD-1, anti-PD-L1 or anti-CTLA-4 therapy was permitted, and checkpoint inhibitors had been received by roughly 40% of dose-escalation patients. Findings and caveats that apply to the study as a whole: At doses of 0.1 to 3.0 mg/kg, clonal expansion of both CD4+ and CD8+ T cells in blood was seen between baseline and week 6. The antigen specificity of the clonally expanded peripheral T cells was not determined. Low levels of normalized T-cell clonal expansion were also seen in some nonresponding patients. On average, CD8+ T cells showed more expanded clones than CD4+ T cells after ivuxolimab. In the 0.1-3.0 mg/kg groups, partial responders were among the patients with the lowest normalized peripheral clonal expansion, particularly in CD8+ T cells.

Patients with autoimmune disease history or receiving systemic immunosuppression were excluded from the trial. In every dose cohort, peripheral blood was drawn for TCR sequencing at baseline, cycle 4 day 1, and cycle 7 day 1. The samples were drawn from a first-in-human, open-label, multicenter phase I dose-escalation trial of ivuxolimab. Adults with locally advanced or metastatic melanoma, renal cell carcinoma, hepatocellular carcinoma or head and neck squamous cell carcinoma were enrolled in the trial. Before TCR sequencing, CD4+ T cells and CD8+ T cells were sorted from peripheral blood as separate populations. As regards this clone: The antigen it recognizes is unknown. Base qualities are not at hand, and no much larger clone is one base apart.

For sequencing of the TCRbeta CDR3 region, genomic DNA was extracted from the sorted cells. The immunoSEQ Assay was used to sequence the TCRbeta CDR3 regions. In its TCRdb copy, this immuneACCESS table keeps in-frame sequences only and misses some clones. Where compared with another copy, unresolved V genes explain less than half of these, and the others have no known cause. This sample lists fewer than 80,000 clones; 75% to 95% were detected once. The top ten clonotypes cover 4.5% to 5.5% of the sample. Taken from cysteine to phenylalanine, the CDR3 has 15 residues. The sequence is cut down to CDR3 DNA, 45 bases in frame from base 1. V is cut by 8 bases and J by 3 bases, and the space between the germline ends is 17 bases. According to the germline V gene, CDR1 reads MGHDK and CDR2 reads SYGVNS.

Source: CD4+ or CD8+ T cells sorted from blood, taken in a trial of the OX40 agonist ivuxolimab. This sequence uses TRBV25-1 and TRBJ1-3, with an unclear D gene assignment. This sequence originates from an adult with an advanced solid tumor such as melanoma, head and neck, liver or kidney cancer. The nucleotides are TGTGCCAGCGGTTTAGACTCCCTCCTTGGAAACACCATATATTTT. Translation gives CASGLDSLLGNTIYF.